Listed below are T cell receptor beta chains from one sample, sequenced in a study of PD-1 blockade in classical Hodgkin lymphoma. Profiling relied on immunoSEQ multiplex PCR, and the TCRdb table lists in-frame clones only, not all of them. The table lists 25,000 to 35,000 clones, approximately 70% of them singletons, with roughly 4% in the top ten. This sample comprised peripheral blood mononuclear cells (PBMCs), obtained before the second cycle of nivolumab. These receptors all stem from a human donor with classical Hodgkin lymphoma. CDR3s include the opening cysteine and the closing phenylalanine or tryptophan. A D gene is named only where the DNA matches it firmly. Some rows have no size entry. The others give once, few or many, or a class for an expanded clone.

CASSFGPQETQYF TGTGCCAGCAGCTTTGGACCCCAAGAGACCCAGTACTTC TRBJ2-5 . . TRBV7-7
CASSPYPADTQYF TGTGCCAGCAGCCCCTATCCCGCGGATACGCAGTATTTT TRBJ2-3 . . TRBV7-3
CAIQGGLQETQYF TGTGCCATTCAGGGGGGACTTCAAGAGACCCAGTACTTC TRBJ2-5 . . TRBV6-1
CASSQDWSGVPGATQYF TGTGCCAGCAGCCAAGATTGGTCGGGAGTGCCGGGTGCGACCCAGTACTTC TRBJ2-5 . . TRBV4-2
CASSVGSIEAFF TGTGCCAGCAGTGTCGGTAGTATTGAAGCTTTCTTT TRBJ1-1 . . TRBV2
CASSTVQGINEKLFF TGTGCCAGCTCTACCGTACAGGGCATTAATGAAAAACTGTTTTTT TRBJ1-4 . . TRBV6-1
CASSLTDGNIQYF TGTGCCAGCTCACTGACGGATGGAAACATTCAGTACTTC TRBJ2-4 . . TRBV18
CSVELRTGRRTQYF TGCAGCGTTGAACTAAGGACAGGCCGCCGGACCCAGTACTTC TRBJ2-5 . TRBD1 TRBV29-1
CASSPEAGSPYEQYF TGTGCCAGCAGCCCAGAGGCGGGGAGTCCCTACGAGCAGTACTTC TRBJ2-7 . . TRBV28
CASSLDRRLEAFF TGTGCCAGCAGCCTTGACAGGCGATTGGAAGCTTTCTTT TRBJ1-1 once . TRBV11-2
CASSSELADTQYF TGTGCCAGCAGCTCAGAGCTGGCAGATACGCAGTATTTT TRBJ2-3 . . TRBV7-6
CASSLQGSGANVLTF TGCGCCAGCAGCTTACAGGGCTCTGGGGCCAACGTCCTGACTTTC TRBJ2-6 . . TRBV5-1
CASTFLTDTQYF TGTGCCTCGACTTTCCTCACAGATACGCAGTATTTT TRBJ2-3 . . TRBV11-2
CASSPDGFSNQPQHF TGTGCCAGCAGCCCGGACGGATTTAGCAATCAGCCCCAGCATTTT TRBJ1-5 once . TRBV7-8
CASSLWLAGGFGETQYF TGTGCCAGCAGCTTATGGCTAGCGGGGGGATTTGGGGAGACCCAGTACTTC TRBJ2-5 . TRBD2 TRBV11-1
CASKLPGDRSNSPLHF TGTGCCTCCAAACTGCCAGGGGACAGGAGCAATTCACCCCTCCACTTT TRBJ1-6 . TRBD1 TRBV28
CASSLGQFSNQPQHF TGTGCCAGCAGTCTGGGACAGTTTAGCAATCAGCCCCAGCATTTT TRBJ1-5 few TRBD1 TRBV2